A selection of T cell receptor beta chains follows, all from one sample in a study of a mutant IDH1 vaccine in newly diagnosed glioma. Clones were read by immunoSEQ multiplex PCR, and TCRdb kept only the in-frame ones, dropping some. The sample lists 59,000 or so clones, 91% seen once, with roughly 2.7% in the top ten. The sequences come from PBMCs, collected from a glioma patient treated with radiotherapy, temozolomide or both. These receptors all stem from a man aged 50 to 59 with glioma. The CDR3 runs from the conserved cysteine through the conserved F or W. The D gene is left open where the match is weak. Part of the rows lack a size; the others show once, few, many or a class for expanded clones.

j_call	d_call	v_call	clone_size	cdr3_aa	cdr3_nt
TRBJ2-2	NA	TRBV5-1	NA	CASSRGADPTGELFF	TGCGCCAGCAGCCGTGGGGCAGACCCCACCGGGGAGCTGTTTTTT
TRBJ1-5	NA	TRBV18	NA	CASSPGLGVSQPQHF	TGTGCCAGCTCACCAGGGTTAGGGGTGAGTCAGCCCCAGCATTTT
TRBJ2-7	NA	TRBV11-3	once	CASSSSPYEQYF	TGTGCCAGCAGTTCCTCTCCCTACGAGCAGTACTTC
TRBJ1-2	NA	TRBV30	once	CAWSSLDALTF	TGTGCCTGGAGTTCCTTGGACGCCCTCACCTTC
TRBJ2-1	NA	TRBV15	few	CATSRHYSSYNEQFF	TGTGCCACCAGCAGACACTATAGCTCCTACAATGAGCAGTTCTTC
TRBJ1-1	TRBD1	TRBV18	NA	CASSPRQGGNTEAFF	TGTGCCAGCTCACCACGACAGGGCGGGAACACTGAAGCTTTCTTT
TRBJ1-1	TRBD1	TRBV28	once	CASSSRTGWFF	TGTGCCAGCAGTTCTAGGACAGGGTGGTTCTTT
TRBJ1-1	NA	TRBV23-1	NA	CASSRPTGVEAFF	TGCGCCAGTTCCAGACCGACAGGCGTTGAAGCTTTCTTT
TRBJ2-3	TRBD1	TRBV18	NA	CASSTEQGDTQYF	TGTGCCAGCTCGACAGAACAGGGGGATACGCAGTATTTT
TRBJ1-1	TRBD1	TRBV28	once	CASSSQSMTGSTEAFF	TGTGCCAGCAGTTCGCAATCCATGACAGGGAGCACTGAAGCTTTCTTT
TRBJ1-3	TRBD1	TRBV2	NA	CASSMGQGFGNTIYF	TGTGCCAGCAGTATGGGACAGGGGTTTGGAAACACCATATATTTT
TRBJ2-3	NA	TRBV6-5	once	CASSYSPDTQYF	TGTGCCAGCAGTTACTCACCAGATACGCAGTATTTT
TRBJ1-1	NA	TRBV5-1	NA	CASSSNIRAMNTEAFF	TGCGCCAGCAGCTCAAACATCAGGGCTATGAACACTGAAGCTTTCTTT
TRBJ2-7	NA	TRBV5-4	NA	CASSLNSYEQYF	TGTGCCAGCAGCTTAAACTCCTACGAGCAGTACTTC
TRBJ1-6	TRBD1	TRBV2	NA	CASRGQGGNSPLHF	TGTGCCAGCAGAGGACAGGGGGGCAATTCACCCCTCCACTTT
TRBJ1-1	TRBD1	TRBV7-9	NA	CASSLWTGTNTEAFF	TGTGCCAGCAGCTTGTGGACAGGGACCAACACTGAAGCTTTCTTT
TRBJ2-5	TRBD1	TRBV2	NA	CASGGQGRSETQYF	TGTGCCAGCGGGGGACAGGGGCGTTCTGAGACCCAGTACTTC
TRBJ1-4	NA	TRBV28	NA	CASRPGAQNEKLFF	TGTGCCAGCAGGCCGGGGGCCCAAAATGAAAAACTGTTTTTT
TRBJ2-6	NA	TRBV2	few	CASSDRSVGANVLTF	TGTGCCAGCAGTGACAGGTCCGTGGGAGCCAACGTCCTGACTTTC
TRBJ2-2	NA	TRBV6-1	NA	CASQGRDTGELFF	TGTGCCAGCCAAGGTCGTGACACCGGGGAGCTGTTTTTT
TRBJ2-5	TRBD1	TRBV19	NA	CASSTSGTGGAETQYF	TGTGCCAGTAGTACCTCTGGGACAGGGGGTGCAGAGACCCAGTACTTC
TRBJ1-2	TRBD1	TRBV9	NA	CASSADRAGGYTF	TGTGCCAGCAGCGCAGACAGGGCGGGCGGCTACACCTTC